This passage covers 20 T cell receptor beta chains from one sample sequenced in a study of regulatory T cells in long-lasting Graves disease. Library construction for TCR beta used iRepertoire HTBI primers and Arm-PCR of CDR3 regions. TCRdb reprocessed the multiplex PCR reads via MiXCR and lists one record per CDR3 protein. Here the sample spans 500,000 to 700,000 distinct CDR3 sequences, around 17% being singletons. Specified time point: newly diagnosed GD, antithyroid drugs for less than 3 months. After RNA was extracted from PBMCs, the TCR library was made from it. The same sample was also studied in work on T cells in Graves' hyperthyroidism and ophthalmopathy.

The sample consisted of peripheral blood mononuclear cells (PBMCs), taken at new diagnosis, from a patient treated with antithyroid drugs. The receptors were gathered from a woman in her twenties or thirties with Graves disease.

The sample holds many counts of this clonotype. J is TRBJ1-2 and V is TRBV15, with no clear D. CDR3 size: 15 residues. The V gene's germline CDR1 is LNHNV and CDR2 YYDKDF (reference sequence). The germline V and J ends were trimmed by 1 base and 7 bases, with 16 bases remaining between them. This CDR3 is CATSRAAGSVSGYTF. For the CDR3, the DNA is TGTGCCACCAGCAGAGCAGCGGGCTCCGTCTCTGGCTACACCTTC.

This clonotype was seen ten or more times. The chain links TRBV28 to TRBJ1-3, with no clear D. Germline V CDR1 and CDR2: MDHEN, SYDVKM. The CDR3 is 13 residues long. Trimming removed 6 bases from V and 0 bases from J, with 6 bases in between. DNA of the CDR3: TGTGCCAGCAGCGAATTCTCTGGAAACACCATATATTTT. This encodes CASSEFSGNTIYF. Variable domain in full (rest from reference TRBV28 and TRBJ1-3): DVKVTQSSRYLVKRTGEKVFLECVQDMDHENMFWYRQDPGLGLRLIYFSYDVKMKEKGDIPEGYSVSREKKERFSLILESASTNQTSMYLCASSEFSGNTIYFGEGSWLTVV.

This clonotype was recorded a few times. This sequence joins TRBV10-3 and TRBJ1-6, with unresolved D. The CDR3 runs 14 residues. The V end lost 11 bases, the J end lost 7 bases, and 18 bases lay between the germline ends. Germline V gene lookup returns CDR1 ENHRY and CDR2 SYGVKD. For the CDR3, the DNA is TGTGCCTCCAAGGACGCACGCGGGAATTCACCCCTCCACTTT. Its protein product is CASKDARGNSPLHF.

This clonotype was observed at least ten times. The V gene is TRBV28, the J gene TRBJ1-1; D remains unclear. Trimming pared 3 bases from V and 10 bases from J, leaving 21 bases between. The CDR3 loop spans 15 amino acids. Looked up from germline, CDR1 is MDHEN and CDR2 is SYDVKM. The CDR3 nucleotides are TGTGCCAGCAGTTTTAATAAGGCTCTCGGATCGGGAGCTTTCTTT. It is translated as CASSFNKALGSGAFF.

This clonotype was detected a few times. The rearrangement joins TRBV5-1 to TRBJ2-6, with D tentatively TRBD1 (6 bases). CDR1 and CDR2 from the germline V gene are SGHRS and YFSETQ. Trimming shortened V by 7 bases and J by 2 bases, and 19 bases separated the two germline ends. The CDR3 length is 17 residues. CDR3 loop: CASPLPGQNPGANVLTF. Here the CDR3 DNA reads TGCGCCAGCCCCCTGCCGGGACAAAACCCTGGGGCCAACGTCCTGACTTTC.

This clonotype was seen many times. This chain connects TRBV20-1 to TRBJ2-1; perhaps TRBD2 as D (5 bases). Germline lookup yields CDR1 DFQATT and CDR2 SNEGSKA (reference sequence). The CDR3 consists of 16 residues. The V gene lost 1 base and the J gene lost 8 bases, with 21 bases spanning the gap. The CDR3 sequence is CSARGRTGSRGDEQFF. In nucleotides, the CDR3 is TGCAGTGCTAGAGGGAGAACGGGGAGTCGAGGCGATGAGCAGTTCTTC.

This clonotype was counted at least ten times. V is TRBV2 and J is TRBJ2-3, with D possibly being TRBD1 (6 bases). Germline V lookup: CDR1 SNHLY, CDR2 FYNNEI. V lost 6 bases, J lost 2 bases, and 15 bases lay in between. The CDR3 is made up of 15 amino acids. The CDR3 sequence: CASSNLGQNTDTQYF. The CDR3 DNA is TGTGCCAGCAGCAACCTTGGACAGAACACAGATACGCAGTATTTT.

About this clonotype: This may arise from a read error, as a much more abundant clone is one base away. The rearrangement links TRBV28 to TRBJ1-4; D perhaps matches TRBD1 (5 bases). Between the trimmed V and J ends, which lost 1 base and 12 bases, there was a span of 12 bases. The CDR3 has 13 residues. In germline, CDR1 is MDHEN, CDR2 SYDVKM. The CDR3 bases are TGTGCCAGCAGTTTATTGGGACTCGAAGAACTGTTTTTT. This gives the protein CASSLLGLEELFF.

This clonotype was observed at least ten times. The CDR3, as DNA: TGTGCCAGCAGTTATACAAGGAACACCGGGGAGCTGTTTTTT. Its translation: CASSYTRNTGELFF. The chain is built from TRBV6-5 and TRBJ2-2; D ambiguous. The V gene lost 3 bases and the J gene lost 1 base, with 6 bases spanning the gap. Germline V gives CDR1 MNHEY, CDR2 SVGAGI. This CDR3 comprises 14 residues.

This chain links TRBV18 with TRBJ1-5; D is ambiguous. The CDR3 length is 17 residues. V shed 3 bases and J shed 4 bases, with 19 bases lying between them. Germline V lookup: CDR1 KGHSH, CDR2 LQKENI. CDR3 coding DNA: TGTGCCAGCTCACCCCCTAACGGGGTTAGCTCAAATCAGCCCCAGCATTTT. Residues: CASSPPNGVSSNQPQHF. The entire variable domain, with the rest obtained from reference TRBV18 and TRBJ1-5, is as follows: NAGVMQNPRHLVRRRGQEARLRCSPMKGHSHVYWYRQLPEEGLKFMVYLQKENIIDESGMPKERFSAEFPKEGPSILRIQQVVRGDSAAYFCASSPPNGVSSNQPQHFGDGTRLSIL.

This clonotype was detected many times. The chain is built from TRBV29-1 and TRBJ2-7; D unclear. Germline V CDR1 and CDR2: SQVTM, ANQGSEA. Trimming took off 7 bases at V and 6 bases at J, with 19 bases between the two ends. The CDR3 covers 13 residues. The CDR3 DNA is TGCAGCGCCCAAGAGCGTCACACTGGCGAGCAGTACTTC. Its translation: CSAQERHTGEQYF.

This clonotype was observed many times. J is TRBJ1-3 and V is TRBV7-2; D remains ambiguous. With 2 bases removed from V and 0 bases from J, the gap between germline ends came to 5 bases. The CDR3 is made up of 14 amino acids. Germline V gene lookup returns CDR1 SGHTA and CDR2 FQGNSA. The CDR3 is CASSLPSSGNTIYF. CDR3 coding DNA: TGTGCCAGCAGCTTACCCAGCTCTGGAAACACCATATATTTT. The full variable domain, in which reference TRBV7-2 and TRBJ1-3 provide the parts outside the CDR3, is GAGVSQSPSNKVTEKGKDVELRCDPISGHTALYWYRQSLGQGLEFLIYFQGNSAPDKSGLPSDRFSAERTGGSVSTLTIQRTQQEDSAVYLCASSLPSSGNTIYFGEGSWLTVV.

This clonotype has a count of ten or more. The gene calls are TRBV12-3 or TRBV12-4 and TRBJ1-5; the D is unclear. This CDR3 spans 14 amino acids. Trimming took 6 bases from V and 5 from J, leaving 14 bases between them. Here the CDR3 reads CASSLGSSDQPQHF. CDR3 nucleotides: TGTGCCAGCAGCTTGGGAAGTTCCGATCAGCCCCAGCATTTT.

The rearrangement joins TRBV18 to TRBJ1-2; no clear D. Trimming left V 3 bases short and J 4 bases short, with 9 bases between. CDR1 KGHSH and CDR2 LQKENI come from the germline V gene. The CDR3 spans 13 residues. Here the CDR3 reads CASSPTKGYGYTF. The CDR3 DNA follows: TGTGCCAGCTCACCTACGAAGGGCTATGGCTACACCTTC.

This clonotype was counted at least ten times. The chain links TRBV28 to TRBJ2-1; TRBD2 matches 9 bases. Trimming at V came to 3 bases and at J to 8 bases, leaving 8 bases not matched to a gene. The germline V gene has CDR1 MDHEN and CDR2 SYDVKM. The CDR3 totals 15 residues. The CDR3 DNA sequence: TGTGCCAGCAGTTTCGTGCGGGAGGGCCATGATGAGCAGTTCTTC. Translated, it gives CASSFVREGHDEQFF.

This clonotype was seen at least ten times. This chain uses TRBV28 with TRBJ2-5; weak D call: TRBD2 (5 bases). The CDR3 extends over 14 amino acids. Between the trimmed V and J ends, which lost 6 bases and 5 bases, there was a span of 16 bases. Germline V CDR1 and CDR2: MDHEN, SYDVKM. CDR3 sequence: CASSEGTRPETQYF. For the CDR3, the DNA is TGTGCCAGCAGCGAGGGAACTAGGCCGGAGACCCAGTACTTC.

Ten or more counts support this clonotype. The chain is built from TRBV2 and TRBJ2-7; perhaps TRBD2 as D (6 bases). V was cut by 8 bases and J by 3 bases, with 11 bases left in between. Germline CDR1 SNHLY, CDR2 FYNNEI. The CDR3 totals 12 residues. The CDR3, as DNA: TGTGCCAGCGCGGGACTCAACTACGAGCAGTACTTC. This codes for CASAGLNYEQYF.

Ten or more counts support this clonotype. The V and J genes are TRBV12-3 or TRBV12-4 and TRBJ2-5, with 7 positions matching TRBD1. With 3 bases clipped from V and 5 bases from J, the junction kept 6 bases outside the gene matches. The CDR3 runs to 14 residues. The CDR3 spells CASSFAGGGETQYF. CDR3 DNA: TGTGCCAGCAGTTTCGCAGGGGGTGGGGAGACCCAGTACTTC.

Many counts were recorded for this clonotype. This chain connects TRBV5-1 to TRBJ2-7; maybe TRBD2 (6 bases). Trimming shortened V by 0 bases and J by 5 bases, and 12 bases separated the two germline ends. From germline, CDR1 is SGHRS and CDR2 YFSETQ. The length of the CDR3 is 14 residues. CDR3 coding DNA: TGCGCCAGCAGCTTGGGGGACTCGGGCAACGAGCAGTACTTC. The encoded protein is CASSLGDSGNEQYF.

This clonotype has at least ten counts. The chain carries TRBV28 and TRBJ2-3; tentatively, D is TRBD1 (5 bases). CDR1 is MDHEN, CDR2 SYDVKM, per germline. V was cut by 8 bases and J by 0 bases, with 15 bases left in between. This CDR3 has 15 amino acids. Here the CDR3 reads CASLPSWGSTDTQYF. The CDR3 coding sequence is TGTGCCAGCCTACCCTCCTGGGGCAGCACAGATACGCAGTATTTT.